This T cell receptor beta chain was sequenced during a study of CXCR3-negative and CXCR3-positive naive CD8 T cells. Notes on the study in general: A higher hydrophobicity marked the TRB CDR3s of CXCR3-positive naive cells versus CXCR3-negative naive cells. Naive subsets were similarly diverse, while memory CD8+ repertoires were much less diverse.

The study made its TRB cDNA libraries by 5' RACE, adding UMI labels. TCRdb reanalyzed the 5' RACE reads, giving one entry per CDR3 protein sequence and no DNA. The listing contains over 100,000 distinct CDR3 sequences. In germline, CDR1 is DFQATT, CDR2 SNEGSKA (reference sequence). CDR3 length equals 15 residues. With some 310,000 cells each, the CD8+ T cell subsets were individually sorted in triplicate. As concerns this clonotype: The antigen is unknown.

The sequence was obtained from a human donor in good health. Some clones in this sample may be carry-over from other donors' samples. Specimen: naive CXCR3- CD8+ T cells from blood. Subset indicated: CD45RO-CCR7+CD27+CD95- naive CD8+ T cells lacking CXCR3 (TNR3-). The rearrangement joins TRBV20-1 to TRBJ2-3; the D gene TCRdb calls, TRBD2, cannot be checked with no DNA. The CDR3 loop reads CSARGTSGGTDTQYF.